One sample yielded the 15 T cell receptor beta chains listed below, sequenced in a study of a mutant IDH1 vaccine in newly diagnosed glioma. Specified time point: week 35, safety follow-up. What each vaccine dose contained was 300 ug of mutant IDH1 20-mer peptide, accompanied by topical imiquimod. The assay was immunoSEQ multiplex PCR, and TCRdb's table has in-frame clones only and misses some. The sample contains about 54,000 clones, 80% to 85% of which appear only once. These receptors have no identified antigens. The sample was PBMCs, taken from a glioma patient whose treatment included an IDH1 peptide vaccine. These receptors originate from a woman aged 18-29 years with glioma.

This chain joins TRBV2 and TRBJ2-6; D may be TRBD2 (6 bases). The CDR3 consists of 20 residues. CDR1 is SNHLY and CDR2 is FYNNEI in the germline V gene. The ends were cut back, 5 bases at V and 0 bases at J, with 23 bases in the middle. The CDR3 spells CASSTGTGDPSLSGANVLTF. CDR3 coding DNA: TGTGCCAGCAGTACCGGGACGGGGGACCCCTCTCTCTCTGGGGCCAACGTCCTGACTTTC.

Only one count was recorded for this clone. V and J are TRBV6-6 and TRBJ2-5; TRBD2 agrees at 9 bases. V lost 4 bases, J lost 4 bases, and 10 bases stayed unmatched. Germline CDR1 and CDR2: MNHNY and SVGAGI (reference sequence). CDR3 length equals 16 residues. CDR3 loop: CASSSSLAGFGETQYF. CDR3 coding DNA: TGTGCCAGCAGTTCCTCACTAGCGGGCTTCGGAGAGACCCAGTACTTC.

The CDR3 is CASSYTGIDVYNEQFF. CDR3 sequence (DNA): TGTGCCAGCAGTTACACTGGCATTGACGTGTACAATGAGCAGTTCTTC. The rearrangement joins TRBV6-5 to TRBJ2-1; the D is unclear. The germline gives CDR1 MNHEY, CDR2 SVGAGI. V lost 2 bases, J lost 4 bases, and 15 bases lay in between. This CDR3 is 16 amino acids long.

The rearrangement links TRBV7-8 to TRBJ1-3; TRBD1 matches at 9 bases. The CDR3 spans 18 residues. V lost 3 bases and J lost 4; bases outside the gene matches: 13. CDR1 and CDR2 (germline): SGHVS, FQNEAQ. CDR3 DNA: TGTGCCAGCAGCTTGAGGGACAGGGACGCTCGTAGAGGAAACACCATATATTTT. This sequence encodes CASSLRDRDARRGNTIYF. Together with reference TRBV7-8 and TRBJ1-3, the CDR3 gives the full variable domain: GAGVSQSPRYKVAKRGQDVALRCDPISGHVSLFWYQQALGQGPEFLTYFQNEAQLDKSGLPSDRFFAERPEGSVSTLKIQRTQQEDSAVYLCASSLRDRDARRGNTIYFGEGSWLTVV.

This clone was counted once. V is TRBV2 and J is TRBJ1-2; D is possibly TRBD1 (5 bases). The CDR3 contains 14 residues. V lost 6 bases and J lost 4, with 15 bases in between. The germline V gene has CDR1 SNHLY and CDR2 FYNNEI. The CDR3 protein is CASSTGAGSYGYTF. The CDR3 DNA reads TGTGCCAGCAGCACAGGAGCAGGTTCCTATGGCTACACCTTC.

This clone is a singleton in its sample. CDR3 sequence (DNA): TGTGCCAGCAGCGTACTAGCGGGCGAGGCAGATACGCAGTATTTT. Its protein product is CASSVLAGEADTQYF. The chain has TRBV11-3 and TRBJ2-3; 9 nucleotides match TRBD2. V gave up 5 bases and J gave up 4 bases; unmatched junction bases: 7. This CDR3 comprises 15 residues. The germline V gene encodes CDR1 SGHNT and CDR2 YENEEA.

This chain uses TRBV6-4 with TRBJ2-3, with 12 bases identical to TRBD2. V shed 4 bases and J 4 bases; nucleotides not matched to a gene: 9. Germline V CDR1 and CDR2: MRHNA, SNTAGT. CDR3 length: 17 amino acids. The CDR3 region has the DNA TGTGCCAGCAGTGTATCTAGCGGGGGGGCCAATCCAGATACGCAGTATTTT. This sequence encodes CASSVSSGGANPDTQYF.

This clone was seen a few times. The CDR3 loop is CASSLSRTASYGYTF. CDR3 nucleotide sequence: TGTGCCAGCAGTTTATCACGGACAGCCTCCTATGGCTACACCTTC. The chain is built from TRBV27 and TRBJ1-2; tentative D call: TRBD1 (6 bases). Per the germline V gene, CDR1 is MNHEY and CDR2 is SMNVEV (reference sequence). This CDR3 has 15 residues. V was trimmed by 0 bases and J by 4 bases, leaving 12 bases between them.

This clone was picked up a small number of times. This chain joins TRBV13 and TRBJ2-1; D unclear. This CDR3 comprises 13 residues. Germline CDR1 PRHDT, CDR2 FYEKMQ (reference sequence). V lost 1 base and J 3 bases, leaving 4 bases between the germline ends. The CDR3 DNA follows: TGTGCCAGCAGCTTAGTCCTCTACAATGAGCAGTTCTTC. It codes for CASSLVLYNEQFF.

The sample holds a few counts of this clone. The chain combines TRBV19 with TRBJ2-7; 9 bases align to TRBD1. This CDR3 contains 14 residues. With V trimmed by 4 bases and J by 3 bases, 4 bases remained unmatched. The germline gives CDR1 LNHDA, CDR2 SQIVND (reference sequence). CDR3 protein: CASSRQTGGYEQYF. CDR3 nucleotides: TGTGCCAGTAGTAGACAGACAGGGGGCTACGAGCAGTACTTC.

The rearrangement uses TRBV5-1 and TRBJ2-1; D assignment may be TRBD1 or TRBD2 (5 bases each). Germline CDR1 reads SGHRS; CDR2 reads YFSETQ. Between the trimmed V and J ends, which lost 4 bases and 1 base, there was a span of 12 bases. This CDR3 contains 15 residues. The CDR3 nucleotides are TGCGCCAGCAGCGGGGGTGACAGTTCCTACAATGAGCAGTTCTTC. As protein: CASSGGDSSYNEQFF. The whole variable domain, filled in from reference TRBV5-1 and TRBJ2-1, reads KAGVTQTPRYLIKTRGQQVTLSCSPISGHRSVSWYQQTPGQGLQFLFEYFSETQRNKGNFPGRFSGRQFSNSRSEMNVSTLELGDSALYLCASSGGDSSYNEQFFGPGTRLTVL.

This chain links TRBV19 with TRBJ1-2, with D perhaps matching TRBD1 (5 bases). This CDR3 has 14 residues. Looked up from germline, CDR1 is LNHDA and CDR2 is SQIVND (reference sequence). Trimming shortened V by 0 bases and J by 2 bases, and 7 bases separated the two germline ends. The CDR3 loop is CASSIDSGNYGYTF. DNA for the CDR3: TGTGCCAGTAGTATAGATTCAGGGAACTATGGCTACACCTTC.

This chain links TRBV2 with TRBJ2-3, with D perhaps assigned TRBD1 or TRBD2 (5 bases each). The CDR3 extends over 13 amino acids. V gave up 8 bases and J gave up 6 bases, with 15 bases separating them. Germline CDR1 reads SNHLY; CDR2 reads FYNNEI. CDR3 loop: CASSGTPWDTQYF. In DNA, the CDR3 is TGTGCCAGCTCCGGGACCCCTTGGGATACGCAGTATTTT.

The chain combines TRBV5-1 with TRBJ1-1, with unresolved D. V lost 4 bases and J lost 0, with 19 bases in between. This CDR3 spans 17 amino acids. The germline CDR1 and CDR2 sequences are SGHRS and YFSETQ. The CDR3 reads CASSQTPFTFMNTEAFF. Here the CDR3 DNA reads TGCGCCAGCAGCCAAACCCCCTTTACCTTTATGAACACTGAAGCTTTCTTT.

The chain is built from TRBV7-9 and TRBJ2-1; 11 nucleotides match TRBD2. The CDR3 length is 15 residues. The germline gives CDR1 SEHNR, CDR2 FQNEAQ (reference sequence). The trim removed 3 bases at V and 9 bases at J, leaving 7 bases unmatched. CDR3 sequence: CASSFELAGGGEQFF. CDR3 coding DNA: TGTGCCAGCAGCTTTGAGCTAGCGGGAGGTGGTGAGCAGTTCTTC. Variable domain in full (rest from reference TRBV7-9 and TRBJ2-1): DTGVSQNPRHKITKRGQNVTFRCDPISEHNRLYWYRQTLGQGPEFLTYFQNEAQLEKSRLLSDRFSAERPKGSFSTLEIQRTEQGDSAMYLCASSFELAGGGEQFFGPGTRLTVL.